The rows below give T cell receptor beta chains drawn from one sample of a study of T cells in Graves' hyperthyroidism and ophthalmopathy. TCRdb reprocessed the multiplex PCR reads via MiXCR and lists one record per CDR3 protein. This table has about 520,000 distinct CDR3 sequences, about a fifth appearing once. The material sequenced was blood. The receptor source for this set is a man in his late teens or twenties with Graves' hyperthyroidism. Both conserved end residues are part of each CDR3. Each record gives: J gene, clone size, V gene, D gene, CDR3 protein, CDR3 DNA. The D gene is left open where the match is weak. Size is stated for part of the rows, as once, few or many counts, or as a class when the clone is expanded.

j_gene: TRBJ1-1
abundance: many
v_gene: TRBV12-3/TRBV12-4
d_gene: .
CDR3aa: CASTMGGRDTEAFF
CDR3nt: TGTGCCAGCACCATGGGGGGCCGTGACACTGAAGCTTTCTTT

j_gene: TRBJ1-2
abundance: .
v_gene: TRBV19
d_gene: .
CDR3aa: CASTTTVTNYGYTF
CDR3nt: TGTGCCAGTACCACGACGGTGACTAACTATGGCTACACCTTC

j_gene: TRBJ2-7
abundance: few
v_gene: TRBV4-2
d_gene: .
CDR3aa: CASSHQDLAYEQYF
CDR3nt: TGTGCCAGCAGCCACCAGGACTTAGCCTACGAGCAGTACTTC

j_gene: TRBJ2-6
abundance: many
v_gene: TRBV27
d_gene: .
CDR3aa: CASSLSGGTSGANVLTF
CDR3nt: TGTGCCAGCAGTTTATCGGGGGGCACCTCTGGGGCCAACGTCCTGACTTTC

j_gene: TRBJ1-1
abundance: many
v_gene: TRBV27
d_gene: .
CDR3aa: CASSPTQMNTEAFF
CDR3nt: TGTGCCAGCAGTCCCACACAAATGAACACTGAAGCTTTCTTT

j_gene: TRBJ2-7
abundance: .
v_gene: TRBV5-1
d_gene: .
CDR3aa: CASSLVGGVDEQYF
CDR3nt: TGCGCCAGCAGCTTGGTAGGGGGGGTAGACGAGCAGTACTTC

j_gene: TRBJ2-7
abundance: many
v_gene: TRBV11-3
d_gene: .
CDR3aa: CASSLGQDNYEQYF
CDR3nt: TGTGCCAGCAGCTTAGGACAGGACAACTACGAGCAGTACTTC

j_gene: TRBJ1-1
abundance: many
v_gene: TRBV27
d_gene: TRBD1
CDR3aa: CASSLYRDRVGTEAFF
CDR3nt: TGTGCCAGCAGTCTATATAGAGACAGGGTGGGCACTGAAGCTTTCTTT

j_gene: TRBJ2-7
abundance: many
v_gene: TRBV20-1
d_gene: .
CDR3aa: CSATWDVRPGEQYF
CDR3nt: TGCAGTGCAACCTGGGACGTACGACCGGGCGAGCAGTACTTC

j_gene: TRBJ2-5
abundance: few
v_gene: TRBV11-2
d_gene: TRBD2
CDR3aa: CASSLGVAGAYQETQYF
CDR3nt: TGTGCCAGCAGCTTAGGGGTAGCGGGGGCCTACCAAGAGACCCAGTACTTC

j_gene: TRBJ2-5
abundance: many
v_gene: TRBV4-1
d_gene: TRBD2
CDR3aa: CASSPSGGAVETQYF
CDR3nt: TGCGCCAGCAGCCCAAGCGGGGGGGCAGTGGAGACCCAGTACTTC

j_gene: TRBJ1-1
abundance: .
v_gene: TRBV20-1
d_gene: .
CDR3aa: CSASSWVNTEAFF
CDR3nt: TGCAGTGCTAGTTCGTGGGTGAACACTGAAGCTTTCTTT

j_gene: TRBJ2-5
abundance: many
v_gene: TRBV7-7
d_gene: TRBD1
CDR3aa: CASSLRTGETQYF
CDR3nt: TGTGCCAGCAGCTTACGGACAGGAGAGACCCAGTACTTC

j_gene: TRBJ1-2
abundance: .
v_gene: TRBV12-3/TRBV12-4
d_gene: TRBD1
CDR3aa: CASRQGQGAAYGYTF
CDR3nt: TGTGCCAGCAGGCAGGGACAGGGGGCGGCCTATGGCTACACCTTC

j_gene: TRBJ2-7
abundance: many
v_gene: TRBV20-1
d_gene: .
CDR3aa: CSAPQGEQYF
CDR3nt: TGCAGTGCCCCCCAGGGCGAGCAGTACTTC

j_gene: TRBJ2-3
abundance: few
v_gene: TRBV19
d_gene: .
CDR3aa: CASSPRLSTDTQYF
CDR3nt: TGTGCCAGTAGTCCCCGGCTAAGCACAGATACGCAGTATTTT

j_gene: TRBJ2-4
abundance: few
v_gene: TRBV5-1
d_gene: TRBD2
CDR3aa: CASSPLTSGGVAKNIKYF
CDR3nt: TGCGCCAGCAGCCCATTGACTAGCGGGGGGGTAGCCAAAAACATTAAGTACTTC

j_gene: TRBJ2-7
abundance: many
v_gene: TRBV20-1
d_gene: TRBD2
CDR3aa: CSARDRLAGGTYEQYF
CDR3nt: TGCAGTGCTAGAGATCGACTAGCGGGGGGGACCTACGAGCAGTACTTC

j_gene: TRBJ2-5
abundance: many
v_gene: TRBV7-8
d_gene: TRBD2
CDR3aa: CASSYGGGRGGETQYF
CDR3nt: TGTGCCAGCAGCTATGGCGGGGGGCGAGGGGGAGAGACCCAGTACTTC

j_gene: TRBJ1-2
abundance: many
v_gene: TRBV7-8
d_gene: .
CDR3aa: CASSPGGVSGETYGYTF
CDR3nt: TGTGCCAGCAGCCCGGGGGGTGTGTCAGGGGAAACATATGGCTACACCTTC

j_gene: TRBJ2-5
abundance: many
v_gene: TRBV2
d_gene: TRBD2
CDR3aa: CASKVAGAKETQYF
CDR3nt: TGTGCCAGCAAGGTAGCGGGGGCTAAAGAGACCCAGTACTTC

j_gene: TRBJ1-5
abundance: many
v_gene: TRBV24-1
d_gene: .
CDR3aa: CATSDWDSNQPQHF
CDR3nt: TGTGCCACCAGTGATTGGGACAGCAATCAGCCCCAGCATTTT

j_gene: TRBJ2-6
abundance: few
v_gene: TRBV18
d_gene: .
CDR3aa: CASSPWATGSGANVLTF
CDR3nt: TGTGCCAGCTCACCATGGGCGACAGGCTCTGGGGCCAACGTCCTGACTTTC

j_gene: TRBJ1-2
abundance: many
v_gene: TRBV6-4
d_gene: .
CDR3aa: CASRRDGGGGYTF
CDR3nt: TGTGCCAGCAGGAGGGACGGGGGAGGTGGCTACACCTTC

j_gene: TRBJ1-1
abundance: .
v_gene: TRBV6-1
d_gene: .
CDR3aa: CASSELRSEAFF
CDR3nt: TGTGCCAGCAGTGAGTTAAGGTCTGAAGCTTTCTTT

j_gene: TRBJ1-2
abundance: .
v_gene: TRBV12-5
d_gene: .
CDR3aa: CASGLGVGYGYTF
CDR3nt: TGTGCTAGTGGTTTGGGGGTTGGCTATGGCTACACCTTC

j_gene: TRBJ2-5
abundance: many
v_gene: TRBV27
d_gene: TRBD2
CDR3aa: CASSKMASGVQETQYF
CDR3nt: TGTGCCAGCAGTAAAATGGCTAGCGGGGTCCAAGAGACCCAGTACTTC

j_gene: TRBJ1-2
abundance: once
v_gene: TRBV6-5
d_gene: .
CDR3aa: CASSYRASGDYGYTF
CDR3nt: TGTGCCAGCAGTTACCGGGCCTCGGGGGACTATGGCTACACCTTC

j_gene: TRBJ2-5
abundance: .
v_gene: TRBV5-4
d_gene: TRBD2
CDR3aa: CASSFVTSGGIGQETQYF
CDR3nt: TGTGCCAGCAGCTTTGTCACTAGCGGGGGGATCGGGCAAGAGACCCAGTACTTC

j_gene: TRBJ2-5
abundance: .
v_gene: TRBV6-1
d_gene: .
CDR3aa: CASSPTGTETQYF
CDR3nt: TGTGCCAGCAGCCCTACAGGGACTGAGACCCAGTACTTC

j_gene: TRBJ1-2
abundance: .
v_gene: TRBV6-5
d_gene: .
CDR3aa: CASSYPTDRIYGYTF
CDR3nt: TGTGCCAGCAGTTACCCTACCGACAGGATCTATGGCTACACCTTC

j_gene: TRBJ1-1
abundance: .
v_gene: TRBV6-1
d_gene: TRBD1
CDR3aa: CASSQIVQGTEAFF
CDR3nt: TGTGCCAGCAGCCAAATCGTACAGGGGACTGAAGCTTTCTTT

j_gene: TRBJ2-5
abundance: few
v_gene: TRBV5-1
d_gene: TRBD1
CDR3aa: CASSLPLGTGEETKYF
CDR3nt: TGCGCCAGCAGCCTCCCTCTTGGGACAGGGGAAGAGACCAAGTACTTC

j_gene: TRBJ1-5
abundance: .
v_gene: TRBV7-8
d_gene: .
CDR3aa: CASSTGPSNQPQHF
CDR3nt: TGTGCCAGCAGCACAGGGCCTAGCAATCAGCCCCAGCATTTT

j_gene: TRBJ2-5
abundance: .
v_gene: TRBV30
d_gene: TRBD1
CDR3aa: CAWSVRLPRDRETQYF
CDR3nt: TGTGCCTGGAGTGTACGGCTGCCGCGGGACAGGGAGACCCAGTACTTC

j_gene: TRBJ1-5
abundance: many
v_gene: TRBV6-1
d_gene: .
CDR3aa: CASSEARGSNQPQHF
CDR3nt: TGTGCCAGCAGTGAAGCGCGGGGGAGCAATCAGCCCCAGCATTTT

j_gene: TRBJ2-7
abundance: once
v_gene: TRBV12-3/TRBV12-4
d_gene: TRBD2
CDR3aa: CASSLGGRNYGTSDNSYEQYF
CDR3nt: TGTGCCAGCAGTTTAGGGGGCAGGAATTACGGGACTAGCGACAACTCCTACGAGCAGTACTTC

j_gene: TRBJ2-5
abundance: few
v_gene: TRBV4-1
d_gene: TRBD2
CDR3aa: CASSQDAGGAQETQYF
CDR3nt: TGCGCCAGCAGCCAAGATGCGGGGGGGGCCCAAGAGACCCAGTACTTC

j_gene: TRBJ1-1
abundance: many
v_gene: TRBV4-1
d_gene: TRBD1
CDR3aa: CASSPWTGENTEAFF
CDR3nt: TGCGCCAGCAGCCCATGGACAGGGGAAAACACTGAAGCTTTCTTT

j_gene: TRBJ2-2
abundance: many
v_gene: TRBV27
d_gene: .
CDR3aa: CASSLGSGELFF
CDR3nt: TGTGCCAGCAGTTTAGGGTCCGGGGAGCTGTTTTTT

j_gene: TRBJ1-5
abundance: many
v_gene: TRBV2
d_gene: TRBD1
CDR3aa: CASSEPGGTGVEQPQHF
CDR3nt: TGTGCCAGCAGTGAACCCGGGGGGACAGGGGTGGAGCAGCCCCAGCATTTT

j_gene: TRBJ1-1
abundance: many
v_gene: TRBV28
d_gene: TRBD1
CDR3aa: CASSIVGGVTFNTEAFF
CDR3nt: TGTGCCAGCAGTATAGTAGGGGGCGTCACATTTAACACTGAAGCTTTCTTT

j_gene: TRBJ2-5
abundance: many
v_gene: TRBV12-3/TRBV12-4
d_gene: TRBD2
CDR3aa: CASSSRLAGAQETQYF
CDR3nt: TGTGCCAGCAGTTCGAGACTAGCGGGGGCCCAAGAGACCCAGTACTTC

j_gene: TRBJ1-1
abundance: many
v_gene: TRBV9
d_gene: .
CDR3aa: CASSVAGSDTEAFF
CDR3nt: TGTGCCAGCAGCGTAGCGGGGTCGGACACTGAAGCTTTCTTT

j_gene: TRBJ1-6
abundance: .
v_gene: TRBV12-3/TRBV12-4
d_gene: .
CDR3aa: CASSLGFSQSSPLHF
CDR3nt: TGTGCCAGCAGTCTCGGGTTTTCGCAGTCTTCACCCCTCCACTTT

j_gene: TRBJ1-1
abundance: .
v_gene: TRBV6-1
d_gene: TRBD1
CDR3aa: CASIHRGLSTEAFF
CDR3nt: TGTGCCAGCATCCACAGGGGGTTGAGCACTGAAGCTTTCTTT

j_gene: TRBJ2-7
abundance: many
v_gene: TRBV2
d_gene: TRBD1
CDR3aa: CASRGQGLTYEQYF
CDR3nt: TGTGCCAGCAGGGGACAGGGGTTGACCTACGAGCAGTACTTC

j_gene: TRBJ1-2
abundance: .
v_gene: TRBV6-5
d_gene: TRBD1
CDR3aa: CASSLSPGQGNGYTF
CDR3nt: TGTGCCAGCAGTTTATCTCCGGGACAGGGGAATGGCTACACCTTC

j_gene: TRBJ2-4
abundance: .
v_gene: TRBV20-1
d_gene: .
CDR3aa: CSARLWVGGKNIQYF
CDR3nt: TGCAGTGCTAGACTCTGGGTTGGGGGCAAAAACATTCAGTACTTC

j_gene: TRBJ2-4
abundance: few
v_gene: TRBV28
d_gene: .
CDR3aa: CASSLRQGANIQYF
CDR3nt: TGTGCCAGCAGTTTGCGTCAGGGCGCAAACATTCAGTACTTC

j_gene: TRBJ1-1
abundance: many
v_gene: TRBV19
d_gene: .
CDR3aa: CASSRYWGMNTEAFF
CDR3nt: TGTGCCAGTAGTCGATACTGGGGAATGAACACTGAAGCTTTCTTT

j_gene: TRBJ1-1
abundance: many
v_gene: TRBV6-1
d_gene: .
CDR3aa: CASSEDGYLTEAFF
CDR3nt: TGTGCCAGCAGTGAAGACGGATATCTTACTGAAGCTTTCTTT

j_gene: TRBJ1-1
abundance: few
v_gene: TRBV7-8
d_gene: .
CDR3aa: CASSPKRLNTEAFF
CDR3nt: TGTGCCAGCAGCCCTAAGCGATTGAACACTGAAGCTTTCTTT

j_gene: TRBJ2-5
abundance: many
v_gene: TRBV15
d_gene: .
CDR3aa: CATSRDSGDQETQYF
CDR3nt: TGTGCCACCAGCAGAGATTCGGGTGACCAAGAGACCCAGTACTTC

j_gene: TRBJ2-7
abundance: many
v_gene: TRBV2
d_gene: TRBD1
CDR3aa: CASSGPSRDRVADEQYF
CDR3nt: TGTGCCAGCAGTGGGCCCTCAAGGGACAGGGTGGCGGACGAGCAGTACTTC

j_gene: TRBJ1-3
abundance: .
v_gene: TRBV6-1
d_gene: .
CDR3aa: CASKEASGNTIYF
CDR3nt: TGTGCCAGCAAAGAGGCATCTGGAAACACCATATATTTT

j_gene: TRBJ1-5
abundance: many
v_gene: TRBV6-1
d_gene: TRBD1
CDR3aa: CASRPGTGSNQPQHF
CDR3nt: TGTGCCAGCAGGCCCGGGACAGGTAGCAATCAGCCCCAGCATTTT

j_gene: TRBJ1-5
abundance: many
v_gene: TRBV28
d_gene: .
CDR3aa: CASSLGPAHQPQHF
CDR3nt: TGTGCCAGCAGCTTAGGACCCGCACATCAGCCCCAGCATTTT

j_gene: TRBJ1-1
abundance: many
v_gene: TRBV19
d_gene: .
CDR3aa: CAARLGGVNTEAFF
CDR3nt: TGTGCCGCTCGGTTAGGGGGTGTGAACACTGAAGCTTTCTTT